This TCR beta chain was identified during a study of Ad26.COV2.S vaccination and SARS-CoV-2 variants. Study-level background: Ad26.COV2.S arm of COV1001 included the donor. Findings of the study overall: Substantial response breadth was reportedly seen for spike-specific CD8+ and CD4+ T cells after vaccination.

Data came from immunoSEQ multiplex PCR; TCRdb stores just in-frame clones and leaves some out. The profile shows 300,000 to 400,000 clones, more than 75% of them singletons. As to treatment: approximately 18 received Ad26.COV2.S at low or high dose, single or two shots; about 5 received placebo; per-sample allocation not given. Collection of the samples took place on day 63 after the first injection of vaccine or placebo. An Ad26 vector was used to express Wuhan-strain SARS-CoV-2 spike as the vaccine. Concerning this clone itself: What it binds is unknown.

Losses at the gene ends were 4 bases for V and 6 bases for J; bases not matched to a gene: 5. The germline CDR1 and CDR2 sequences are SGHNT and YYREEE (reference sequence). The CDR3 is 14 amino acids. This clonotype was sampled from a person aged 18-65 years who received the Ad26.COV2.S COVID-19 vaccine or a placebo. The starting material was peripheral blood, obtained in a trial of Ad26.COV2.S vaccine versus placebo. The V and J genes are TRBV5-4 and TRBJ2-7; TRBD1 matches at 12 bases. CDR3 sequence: CASSPRDRGREQYF. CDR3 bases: TGTGCCAGCAGCCCCAGGGACAGGGGGCGCGAGCAGTACTTC. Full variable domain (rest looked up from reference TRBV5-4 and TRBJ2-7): ETGVTQSPTHLIKTRGQQVTLRCSSQSGHNTVSWYQQALGQGPQFIFQYYREEENGRGNFPPRFSGLQFPNYSSELNVNALELDDSALYLCASSPRDRGREQYFGPGTRLTVT.